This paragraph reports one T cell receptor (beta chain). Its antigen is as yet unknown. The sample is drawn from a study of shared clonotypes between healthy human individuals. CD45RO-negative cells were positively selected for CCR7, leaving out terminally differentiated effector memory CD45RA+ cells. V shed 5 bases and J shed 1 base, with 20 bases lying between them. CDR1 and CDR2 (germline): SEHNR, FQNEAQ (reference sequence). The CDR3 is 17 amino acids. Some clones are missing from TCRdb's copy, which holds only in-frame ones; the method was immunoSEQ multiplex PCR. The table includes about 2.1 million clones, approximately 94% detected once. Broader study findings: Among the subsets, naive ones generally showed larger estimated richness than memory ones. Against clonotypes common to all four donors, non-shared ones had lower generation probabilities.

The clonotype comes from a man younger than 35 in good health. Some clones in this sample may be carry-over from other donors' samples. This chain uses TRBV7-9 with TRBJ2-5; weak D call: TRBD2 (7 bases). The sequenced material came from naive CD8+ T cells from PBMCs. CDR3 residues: CASSPLGASGAQETQYF. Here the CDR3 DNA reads TGTGCCAGCAGCCCCCTGGGGGCTAGCGGCGCCCAAGAGACCCAGTACTTC.